This entry lists 27 T cell receptor beta chains sequenced from one sample in a study of a mutant IDH1 vaccine in newly diagnosed glioma. Antigens of these TCRs are unknown. Specified time point: week 23, last vaccination. Alongside topical imiquimod, each dose of vaccine comprised 300 ug of mutant IDH1 20-mer peptide. TCRdb keeps only in-frame clones here, not all; method: immunoSEQ multiplex PCR. The sample lists under 70,000 clones, roughly 84% occurring once. The starting material was PBMCs, obtained from a glioma patient whose treatment included an IDH1 peptide vaccine. Receptors were obtained from a man younger than 35 with glioma.

This clone was counted between two and nine times. This chain links TRBV27 with TRBJ1-3, with no clear D. The germline gives CDR1 MNHEY, CDR2 SMNVEV (reference sequence). This CDR3 comprises 13 residues. Trimming stripped 5 bases from V and 2 bases from J, with 7 bases between. The chain's CDR3 is CASSPAPGNTIYF. As DNA, the CDR3 is TGTGCCAGCAGTCCTGCCCCTGGAAACACCATATATTTT.

With respect to this clone: The junction does not match germline at one end; this may be a read error. Other DNA sequences within the sample encode an identical CDR3. The chain employs TRBV29-1 and TRBJ2-2; weak D call: TRBD1 (6 bases). There are 12 residues in the CDR3. Germline V gene sequence: CDR1 SQVTM, CDR2 ANQGSEA. DNA of the CDR3: TGCAGCGGAGAGGGGGACACCGGGGAACTGTTTTTT. This sequence encodes CSGEGDTGELFF.

The rearrangement links TRBV4-1 to TRBJ1-1, with D uncertain. Trimming cost V 5 bases and J 0 bases, with 10 bases left between them. Germline V gene lookup returns CDR1 MGHRA and CDR2 YSYEKL. The CDR3 covers 14 residues. In DNA form, the CDR3 reads TGCGCCAGCAGCTTTGGACCCATGAACACTGAAGCTTTCTTT. Translating gives CASSFGPMNTEAFF.

The rearrangement uses TRBV4-3 and TRBJ1-5; maybe TRBD1 (5 bases). V was trimmed by 0 bases and J by 7 bases, leaving 7 bases between them. The CDR3 covers 13 residues. CDR1 and CDR2 (germline): LGHNA, YSLEER. CDR3 sequence (DNA): TGCGCCAGCAGCCAAGAGGGGGGACAGCCCCAGCATTTT. Its translation: CASSQEGGQPQHF.

V and J are TRBV5-6 and TRBJ1-3; a possible D gene is TRBD1 (6 bases). The V gene's germline CDR1 is SGHDT and CDR2 YYEEEE. The CDR3 length is 17 residues. Trimming took 0 bases from V and 0 from J, leaving 13 bases between them. The CDR3 sequence: CASSLAGQIFSGNTIYF. The DNA of the CDR3 is TGTGCCAGCAGCTTGGCGGGACAAATTTTCTCTGGAAACACCATATATTTT.

The gene calls are TRBV5-4 and TRBJ1-2; D gene uncertain. The CDR3 has 12 residues. CDR1 and CDR2 from the germline V gene are SGHNT and YYREEE (reference sequence). V was cut by 3 bases and J by 8 bases, with 11 bases left in between. Written as DNA, the CDR3 is TGTGCCAGCAGCTCCACCCCCCTCGGCTACACCTTC. Translation: CASSSTPLGYTF. Complete variable domain (other parts from reference TRBV5-4 and TRBJ1-2): ETGVTQSPTHLIKTRGQQVTLRCSSQSGHNTVSWYQQALGQGPQFIFQYYREEENGRGNFPPRFSGLQFPNYSSELNVNALELDDSALYLCASSSTPLGYTFGSGTRLTVV.

The chain couples TRBV19 to TRBJ1-5; D uncertain. The V gene's germline CDR1 is LNHDA and CDR2 SQIVND (reference sequence). V was shortened by 4 bases and J by 4 bases, with 11 bases between the two germline ends. The CDR3 covers 14 residues. The CDR3 region has the DNA TGTGCCAGTAGTACGGTATCGGGGAATCAGCCCCAGCATTTT. It encodes CASSTVSGNQPQHF.

The CDR3 sequence is CASSQEGTSGAYEQYF. In DNA, the CDR3 is TGCGCCAGCAGCCAAGAAGGGACTAGCGGGGCCTACGAGCAGTACTTC. V and J are TRBV4-3 and TRBJ2-7; 13 bases are a match to TRBD2. Trimming removed 0 bases from V and 2 bases from J; junction bases left unmatched: 1. The germline CDR1 and CDR2 sequences are LGHNA and YSLEER. The CDR3 has 16 amino acids.

The chain recombines TRBV5-8 with TRBJ2-7; D may correspond to TRBD1 or TRBD2 (5 bases each). This CDR3 contains 15 residues. V lost 0 bases, J lost 3 bases, and 13 bases lay in between. CDR1 and CDR2 from the germline V gene are SGHTS and YDEGEE. In nucleotides, the CDR3 is TGTGCCAGCAGCTTGGGCCGGGACGGGAACTACGAGCAGTACTTC. It codes for CASSLGRDGNYEQYF.

This clone was seen only a few times. This chain connects TRBV29-1 to TRBJ1-1, with 11 bases lining up with TRBD1. In germline, CDR1 is SQVTM, CDR2 ANQGSEA. V lost 8 bases, J lost 8 bases, and 4 bases stayed unmatched. The CDR3 has 11 residues. Here the CDR3 DNA reads TGCAGCTTCGGGACAGGGGGAGAAGCTTTCTTT. Amino acids: CSFGTGGEAFF.

This clone was seen once. The chain carries TRBV27 and TRBJ1-2; TRBD1 matches at 8 bases. The CDR3 has 14 residues. The germline V gene encodes CDR1 MNHEY and CDR2 SMNVEV (reference sequence). The ends lost 3 bases at V and 7 bases at J; junction bases unmatched: 7. CDR3 nucleotides: TGTGCCAGCAGTTTGGTCAGGGGGCTCGGTGGCTACACCTTC. It encodes CASSLVRGLGGYTF.

V is TRBV6-6 and J is TRBJ2-1; unclear D gene. In germline, CDR1 is MNHNY, CDR2 SVGAGI (reference sequence). CDR3 length: 13 residues. Trimming cost V 11 bases and J 6 bases, with 17 bases left between them. CDR3 amino acids: CAVLRPEGNEQFF. CDR3 bases: TGTGCCGTACTTCGTCCCGAAGGCAATGAGCAGTTCTTC.

This rearrangement joins TRBV30 to TRBJ1-2, with TRBD1 identical over 8 bases. This CDR3 comprises 14 residues. Germline-derived CDR1 and CDR2 are GTSNPN and SVGIG (reference sequence). With V trimmed by 6 bases and J by 8 bases, 14 bases remained unmatched. Written as DNA, the CDR3 is TGTGCCTGCAACCGGGACAGGTGGTTGAACGGCTACACCTTC. This translates into CACNRDRWLNGYTF. The whole variable domain, filled in from reference TRBV30 and TRBJ1-2, reads SQTIHQWPATLVQPVGSPLSLECTVEGTSNPNLYWYRQAAGRGLQLLFYSVGIGQISSEVPQNLSASRPQDRQFILSSKKLLLSDSGFYLCACNRDRWLNGYTFGSGTRLTVV.

The chain links TRBV11-2 to TRBJ1-5; tentative D call: TRBD1 (5 bases). The length of the CDR3 is 13 residues. In germline, CDR1 is SGHAT, CDR2 FQNNGV. Trimming shortened V by 1 base and J by 6 bases, and 7 bases separated the two germline ends. In DNA form, the CDR3 reads TGTGCCAGCAGCTTAGCGGGGGGTCAGCCCCAGCATTTT. Translated, it gives CASSLAGGQPQHF. Full variable domain (missing parts from reference TRBV11-2 and TRBJ1-5): EAGVAQSPRYKIIEKRQSVAFWCNPISGHATLYWYQQILGQGPKLLIQFQNNGVVDDSQLPKDRFSAERLKGVDSTLKIQPAKLEDSAVYLCASSLAGGQPQHFGDGTRLSIL.

The genes are TRBV10-2 and TRBJ2-2, with 8 bases that match TRBD2. The CDR3 has 16 residues. V was pared by 3 bases and J by 6 bases, with 9 bases of the junction left unmatched. In germline, CDR1 is WSHSY, CDR2 SAAADI. DNA for the CDR3: TGCGCCAGCAGTGAAGGAGCGGGAGTACCCCCCGGGGAGCTGTTTTTT. Translated, it gives CASSEGAGVPPGELFF.

This clone was detected a few times. V is TRBV10-2 and J is TRBJ2-1; D is perhaps TRBD2 (7 bases). The CDR3 sequence is 14 residues long. Germline-derived CDR1 and CDR2 are WSHSY and SAAADI. Deletions cut 6 bases from V and 7 bases from J, with 16 bases between. The CDR3 DNA is TGCGCCAGCAGAGGGGGGGCCTTACGAAATGAGCAGTTCTTC. It codes for CASRGGALRNEQFF.

The CDR3 DNA reads TGTGCCAGCAGTTATGGGGACAGGGCCGGAAACACCATATATTTT. Protein product: CASSYGDRAGNTIYF. The chain uses TRBV6-5 and TRBJ1-3; TRBD1 matches at 9 bases. J was trimmed by 4 bases and V by 3 bases; bases with no gene match: 4. The CDR3 loop spans 15 amino acids. Germline V lookup: CDR1 MNHEY, CDR2 SVGAGI.

CDR3 nucleotides: TGCAGCGTTGAAGAGACCCGGGACTCCTACGAGCAGTACTTC. Translation gives CSVEETRDSYEQYF. The V gene is TRBV29-1, the J gene TRBJ2-7; weak D call: TRBD2 (5 bases). CDR1 SQVTM and CDR2 ANQGSEA come from the germline V gene. Trimming shortened V by 0 bases and J by 0 bases, and 9 bases separated the two germline ends. The CDR3 runs to 14 residues.

This clone was seen just once. The chain couples TRBV6-4 to TRBJ2-1; TRBD2 aligns across 11 bases. The CDR3 spans 16 residues. The V gene end was trimmed by 5 bases and the J gene end by 5 bases; junction bases not matched to a gene: 8. Germline V gives CDR1 MRHNA, CDR2 SNTAGT. CDR3 residues: CASSPTSGSGDNEQFF. The CDR3 coding sequence is TGTGCCAGCAGTCCTACTAGCGGGAGCGGCGACAATGAGCAGTTCTTC.

The genes are TRBV4-3 and TRBJ1-2, with D perhaps TRBD1 (5 bases). Germline CDR1 and CDR2: LGHNA and YSLEER. The CDR3 spans 15 residues. Trimming shortened V by 5 bases and J by 6 bases, and 19 bases separated the two germline ends. This chain's CDR3 is CASSFWDSGRDGYTF. The CDR3 coding sequence is TGCGCCAGCAGCTTTTGGGACTCCGGGAGGGATGGCTACACCTTC.

This rearrangement joins TRBV28 to TRBJ1-2, with D perhaps matching TRBD1 (5 bases). The CDR3 sequence is 14 residues long. Trimming pared 1 base from V and 7 bases from J, leaving 13 bases between. Germline-derived CDR1 and CDR2 are MDHEN and SYDVKM. The CDR3: CASSLLLGGSGYTF. The CDR3 DNA is TGTGCCAGCAGTTTATTATTGGGGGGTAGTGGCTACACCTTC.

This clone has only one observation. The gene calls are TRBV28 and TRBJ1-1, with 7 nucleotides matching TRBD1. The length of the CDR3 is 14 residues. V gave up 6 bases and J gave up 1 base; unmatched junction bases: 5. CDR1 and CDR2 from the germline V gene are MDHEN and SYDVKM. The DNA for the CDR3 is TGTGCCAGCAGCAACCGACAGGGGAACACTGAAGCTTTCTTT. This encodes CASSNRQGNTEAFF.

This clone has a single count. The genes are TRBV4-3 and TRBJ1-2; no reliable D call. The CDR3 extends over 15 amino acids. Per germline, CDR1 LGHNA and CDR2 YSLEER. V was clipped by 0 bases and J by 4 bases, with 12 bases between them. This CDR3 is CASSQERFTIYGYTF. CDR3 in DNA: TGCGCCAGCAGCCAAGAGCGATTTACCATCTATGGCTACACCTTC.

The chain joins TRBV27 to TRBJ2-7; maybe TRBD2 (5 bases). Looked up from germline, CDR1 is MNHEY and CDR2 is SMNVEV (reference sequence). The V end was cut by 4 bases, the J end by 3 bases, with 10 bases between. CDR3 size: 13 residues. CDR3 nucleotides: TGTGCCAGCAGTTGGTACCGGGGCTACGAGCAGTACTTC. Its protein is CASSWYRGYEQYF.

The J gene is TRBJ2-1, the V gene TRBV4-1, with unresolved D. V was shortened by 3 bases and J by 5 bases, with 11 bases between the two germline ends. From germline, CDR1 is MGHRA and CDR2 YSYEKL. The CDR3 has 14 amino acids. The CDR3 sequence: CASSHIQSNNEQFF. In nucleotides, the CDR3 is TGCGCCAGCAGCCACATTCAAAGCAACAATGAGCAGTTCTTC.

The rearrangement uses TRBV6-5 and TRBJ1-4; the D is unclear. The CDR3 spans 15 residues. Trimming removed 6 bases from V and 8 bases from J, with 19 bases in between. Per the germline V gene, CDR1 is MNHEY and CDR2 is SVGAGI. This CDR3 is CASRILGSGKEKLFF. The CDR3 DNA reads TGTGCCAGCAGGATACTAGGCTCAGGCAAGGAAAAACTGTTTTTT.

The rearrangement joins TRBV2 to TRBJ1-2; D unclear. Germline V gene data show CDR1 as SNHLY and CDR2 as FYNNEI. The CDR3 runs to 12 residues. Trimming took 7 bases from V and 4 from J, leaving 10 bases between them. CDR3 coding DNA: TGTGCCAGCATCCCAGGAGCCTATGGCTACACCTTC. Protein sequence: CASIPGAYGYTF.